These 4 T cell receptor beta chains came from one sample sequenced in a study of PD-1 blockade in classical Hodgkin lymphoma. The data were produced by immunoSEQ multiplex PCR, yet TCRdb's version contains in-frame clones alone and is incomplete. The top ten hold roughly 21% of the sample, which has 110,000 or so clones, roughly nine tenths seen once. Patients all relapsed after autologous stem cell transplantation, and there was variation in brentuximab vedotin exposure. The specimen comprised peripheral blood mononuclear cells (PBMCs), sampled before the second cycle of nivolumab. Receptors were obtained from a human donor with classical Hodgkin lymphoma.

This sequence joins TRBV25-1 and TRBJ2-7; D possibly corresponds to TRBD2 (6 bases). V was shortened by 1 base and J by 4 bases, with 14 bases between the two germline ends. Germline CDR1 is MGHDK and CDR2 is SYGVNS. The CDR3 has 15 residues. This CDR3 reads CASSESGGTGYEQYF. CDR3 sequence (DNA): TGTGCCAGCAGTGAATCAGGCGGGACTGGATACGAGCAGTACTTC.

The chain is built from TRBV5-1 and TRBJ1-5; 9 bases are shared with TRBD1. V gave up 0 bases and J gave up 7 bases; unmatched junction bases: 5. CDR3 length: 15 amino acids. CDR1 SGHRS and CDR2 YFSETQ come from the germline V gene. CDR3 amino acids: CASSLETGGNQPQHF. CDR3 sequence (DNA): TGCGCCAGCAGCTTGGAGACAGGGGGAAACCAGCCCCAGCATTTT.

V and J are TRBV29-1 and TRBJ2-5; unclear D gene. The CDR3 is made up of 13 amino acids. Trimming removed 7 bases at V and 1 base at J, with 13 bases between. In germline, CDR1 is SQVTM, CDR2 ANQGSEA. The DNA for the CDR3 is TGCAGCGAGATAAAGGACGGCCAAGAGACCCAGTACTTC. It specifies CSEIKDGQETQYF.

In nucleotides, the CDR3 is TGTGCCAGTAGTACTCAGACTAGCGGGACCAACAATGAGCAGTTCTTC. Amino acids: CASSTQTSGTNNEQFF. The chain joins TRBV19 to TRBJ2-1, with 11 bases matching TRBD2. Germline CDR1 LNHDA, CDR2 SQIVND (reference sequence). The trim removed 4 bases at V and 5 bases at J, leaving 7 bases unmatched. The CDR3 spans 16 residues.